These 20 T cell receptor beta chains were sequenced from one sample in a study of shared clonotypes between healthy human individuals. The data were produced by immunoSEQ multiplex PCR, yet TCRdb's version contains in-frame clones alone and is incomplete. Found here are roughly 1.5 million clones, approximately 98% of them singletons; the top ten hold roughly 0.4%. The sample was naive CD4+ T cells sorted from blood. The subset was: CD45RA+ positively selected. The source of these receptors is a man younger than 40 in good health.

V and J are TRBV5-1 and TRBJ2-5; 11 bases align to TRBD2. J was trimmed by 2 bases and V by 1 base; bases with no gene match: 4. This CDR3 has 16 amino acids. The germline V gene has CDR1 SGHRS and CDR2 YFSETQ. CDR3 in amino acids: CASSLSSGRGQETQYF. The CDR3 nucleotides read TGCGCCAGCAGCTTGAGTAGCGGGAGGGGGCAAGAGACCCAGTACTTC.

The chain recombines TRBV5-1 with TRBJ2-1; D remains ambiguous. The CDR3 length is 14 residues. CDR1 is SGHRS and CDR2 is YFSETQ in the germline V gene. The V and J ends lost 2 bases and 7 bases respectively, with 13 bases between them. The CDR3 DNA reads as TGCGCCAGCAGCTTACAGCTCGGGTATAATGAGCAGTTCTTC. Its protein product is CASSLQLGYNEQFF.

A remark on this clone: This specimen includes other DNA sequences encoding the same CDR3. The chain recombines TRBV29-1 with TRBJ1-5; no definite D call. Germline lookup yields CDR1 SQVTM and CDR2 ANQGSEA. V was trimmed by 6 bases and J by 0 bases, leaving 6 bases between them. The CDR3 is made up of 12 amino acids. The CDR3 region has the DNA TGCAGCGTAGGGAATAGCAATCAGCCCCAGCATTTT. Translating gives CSVGNSNQPQHF.

The chain carries TRBV6-1 and TRBJ2-7, with D possibly being TRBD1 or TRBD2 (6 bases each). Germline V gene data show CDR1 as MNHNS and CDR2 as SASEGT. The CDR3 totals 14 residues. V was cut by 0 bases and J by 4 bases, with 10 bases left in between. The CDR3: CASSEAGGTYEQYF. CDR3 nucleotides: TGTGCCAGCAGTGAAGCTGGCGGGACATACGAGCAGTACTTC.

As to this clone: The same CDR3 is also encoded by other DNA sequences in this sample. The chain carries TRBV20-1 and TRBJ2-5; D is undetermined. CDR1 and CDR2 from the germline V gene are DFQATT and SNEGSKA (reference sequence). V lost 3 bases, J lost 5 bases, and 7 bases lay in between. There are 11 residues in the CDR3. CDR3 DNA sequence: TGCAGTGCTAGCCTGGAGGAGACCCAGTACTTC. Translating gives CSASLEETQYF.

J is TRBJ2-3 and V is TRBV15; TRBD2 matches 11 bases. This CDR3 has 18 residues. Germline V gene data show CDR1 as LNHNV and CDR2 as YYDKDF (reference sequence). The ends lost 1 base at V and 0 bases at J; junction bases unmatched: 6. Here the CDR3 DNA reads TGTGCCACCAGCAGAGCGGCTAGCGGGAGGATAAGCACAGATACGCAGTATTTT. Translated, it gives CATSRAASGRISTDTQYF.

The rearrangement links TRBV5-5 to TRBJ2-4; no definite D call. V dropped 0 bases and J dropped 2 bases, with 9 bases sitting between them. The germline V gene has CDR1 SGHKS and CDR2 YYEKEE (reference sequence). The CDR3 loop spans 15 amino acids. This CDR3 is CASSLARLTKNIQYF. The CDR3, as DNA: TGTGCCAGCAGCTTGGCCCGCTTGACCAAAAACATTCAGTACTTC.

This chain uses TRBV23-1 with TRBJ2-1, with D perhaps matching TRBD1 or TRBD2 (6 bases each). TRBV23-1 is sorted into the ORF group, with uncertain function. V was shortened by 6 bases and J by 12 bases, with 21 bases between the two germline ends. This CDR3 contains 14 residues. The CDR3 protein is CASSGGRGLKGQFF. The CDR3 DNA reads as TGCGCCAGCAGCGGGGGCAGGGGTTTAAAAGGGCAGTTCTTC.

Concerning this clone: Additional DNA sequences in this sample encode the identical CDR3. The chain uses TRBV28 and TRBJ1-1; D remains unclear. Germline assignment: CDR1 MDHEN and CDR2 SYDVKM. There are 12 residues in the CDR3. The ends were cut back, 3 bases at V and 5 bases at J, with 7 bases in the middle. CDR3: CASSFLDTEAFF. In nucleotides, the CDR3 is TGTGCCAGCAGTTTTCTCGATACTGAAGCTTTCTTT.

V is TRBV7-6 and J is TRBJ2-7; 8 positions match TRBD2. Germline CDR1 SGHVS, CDR2 FNYEAQ. The CDR3 length is 13 residues. Trimming took 3 bases from V and 2 from J; bases not matched to a gene: 0. Written as DNA, the CDR3 is TGTGCCAGCAGCTTTAGCGGGGCCTACGAGCAGTACTTC. Its protein is CASSFSGAYEQYF. Using reference TRBV7-6 and TRBJ2-7 for the parts outside the CDR3, the full variable domain is GAGVSQSPRYKVTKRGQDVALRCDPISGHVSLYWYRQALGQGPEFLTYFNYEAQQDKSGLPNDRFSAERPEGSISTLTIQRTEQRDSAMYRCASSFSGAYEQYFGPGTRLTVT.

The chain carries TRBV15 and TRBJ2-7, with no clear D. Trimming took off 0 bases at V and 1 base at J, with 7 bases between the two ends. The germline gives CDR1 LNHNV, CDR2 YYDKDF (reference sequence). The CDR3 runs to 14 residues. CDR3 amino acids: CATSRDGLSYEQYF. The CDR3 DNA reads as TGTGCCACCAGCAGAGACGGGCTTTCCTACGAGCAGTACTTC. Together with reference TRBV15 and TRBJ2-7, the CDR3 gives the full variable domain: DAMVIQNPRYQVTQFGKPVTLSCSQTLNHNVMYWYQQKSSQAPKLLFHYYDKDFNNEADTPDNFQSRRPNTSFCFLDIRSPGLGDTAMYLCATSRDGLSYEQYFGPGTRLTVT.

V and J are TRBV4-1 and TRBJ2-1, with TRBD2 matching over 16 bases. CDR1 and CDR2 (germline): MGHRA, YSYEKL. This CDR3 comprises 18 residues. The V and J ends lost 3 bases and 2 bases, in that order; junction bases with no gene match: 4. The CDR3, as DNA: TGCGCCAGCAGCCAGGGGACTAGCGGGAGGGCCACCTACAATGAGCAGTTCTTC. Its protein product is CASSQGTSGRATYNEQFF.

The V gene is TRBV5-4, the J gene TRBJ2-5; D is possibly TRBD1 (6 bases). The germline CDR1 and CDR2 sequences are SGHNT and YYREEE (reference sequence). The V and J ends lost 3 bases and 7 bases respectively, with 16 bases between them. The CDR3 loop spans 14 amino acids. The CDR3 coding sequence is TGTGCCAGCAGCTCGGCACAGGGCGAGGGGACCCAGTACTTC. The encoded protein is CASSSAQGEGTQYF.

As concerns this clone: This sample also contains other DNA sequences that code for the same CDR3. The CDR3, as DNA: TGTGCCAGCAGTGAGGTGGGGAACACTGAAGCTTTCTTT. Translated: CASSEVGNTEAFF. The chain employs TRBV2 and TRBJ1-1; D gene ambiguous. The V end lost 3 bases, the J end lost 1 base, and 6 bases lay between the germline ends. Germline V gene sequence: CDR1 SNHLY, CDR2 FYNNEI. The length of the CDR3 is 13 residues. The variable domain in full, completed from reference TRBV2 and TRBJ1-1, reads EPEVTQTPSHQVTQMGQEVILRCVPISNHLYFYWYRQILGQKVEFLVSFYNNEISEKSEIFDDQFSVERPDGSNFTLKIRSTKLEDSAMYFCASSEVGNTEAFFGQGTRLTVV.

The rearrangement links TRBV19 to TRBJ2-7; D is undetermined. Per germline, CDR1 LNHDA and CDR2 SQIVND (reference sequence). The V and J ends lost 3 bases and 3 bases respectively, with 18 bases between them. There are 16 residues in the CDR3. CDR3 sequence (DNA): TGTGCCAGTAGTATGTCGGACCGACCGAGGATCTACGAGCAGTACTTC. Amino acids: CASSMSDRPRIYEQYF.

The chain is built from TRBV19 and TRBJ2-7, with D perhaps being TRBD1 or TRBD2 (6 bases each). This CDR3 has 16 residues. The V end lost 1 base, the J end lost 0 bases, and 13 bases lay between the germline ends. The germline CDR1 and CDR2 sequences are LNHDA and SQIVND (reference sequence). The CDR3 nucleotides are TGTGCCAGTAGTATAGGGGCAGGGGAGGCCTCCTACGAGCAGTACTTC. The encoded protein is CASSIGAGEASYEQYF.

This chain joins TRBV4-1 and TRBJ2-6, with 10 bases lining up with TRBD1. Germline CDR1 and CDR2: MGHRA and YSYEKL. The CDR3 runs 17 residues. The V gene end was trimmed by 3 bases and the J gene end by 2 bases; junction bases not matched to a gene: 4. The CDR3 is CASSHLGTGAGANVLTF. The CDR3, as DNA: TGCGCCAGCAGCCATCTCGGGACAGGGGCTGGGGCCAACGTCCTGACTTTC.

V is TRBV28 and J is TRBJ1-4, with 9 bases aligning to TRBD1. The CDR3 is 16 residues long. The V segment lost 6 bases and the J segment 5 bases; nucleotides outside the gene matches: 10. Germline loops: CDR1 MDHEN, CDR2 SYDVKM. DNA of the CDR3: TGTGCCAGCAGGAGACCGGGGACAGGGAGGAATGAAAAACTGTTTTTT. The encoded protein is CASRRPGTGRNEKLFF.

CDR3 in amino acids: CASVTSGRNTGELFF. CDR3 DNA: TGCGCCAGCGTCACTAGCGGACGAAACACCGGGGAGCTGTTTTTT. The chain carries TRBV10-2 and TRBJ2-2; 8 nucleotides agree with TRBD2. J gave up 2 bases and V 8 bases, and 7 bases lay outside the gene matches. CDR1 WSHSY and CDR2 SAAADI come from the germline V gene. The CDR3 extends over 15 amino acids.

This rearrangement joins TRBV4-2 to TRBJ2-1; no definite D call. Germline values: CDR1 LGHNA, CDR2 YNFKEQ. The CDR3 is 13 amino acids. Deletions cut 5 bases from V and 8 bases from J, with 13 bases between. DNA of the CDR3: TGTGCCAGCAGCTCCCCCGGTACAGATGAGCAGTTCTTC. This gives the protein CASSSPGTDEQFF.